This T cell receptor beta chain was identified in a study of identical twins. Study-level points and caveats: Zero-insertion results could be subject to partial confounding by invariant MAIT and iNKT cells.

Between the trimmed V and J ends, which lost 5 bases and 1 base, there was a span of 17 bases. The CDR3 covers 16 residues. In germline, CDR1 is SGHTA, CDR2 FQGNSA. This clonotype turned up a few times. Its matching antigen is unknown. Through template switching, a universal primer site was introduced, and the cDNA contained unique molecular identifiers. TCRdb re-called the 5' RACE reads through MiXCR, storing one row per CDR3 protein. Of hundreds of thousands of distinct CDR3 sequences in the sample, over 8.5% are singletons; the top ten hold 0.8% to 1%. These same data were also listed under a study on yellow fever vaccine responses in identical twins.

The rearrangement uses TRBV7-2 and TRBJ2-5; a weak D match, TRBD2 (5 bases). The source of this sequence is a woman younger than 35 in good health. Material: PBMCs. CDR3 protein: CASSPFVKRLQETQYF. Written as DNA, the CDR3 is TGTGCCAGCAGCCCGTTCGTTAAGCGGCTCCAAGAGACCCAGTACTTC.